A selection of T cell receptor beta chains follows, all from one sample in a study of blood T cell repertoires in COVID-19. Here immunoSEQ multiplex PCR was the method, and the copy in TCRdb shows in-frame clones only, minus some. The sample has about 200,000 clones, 80% to 90% seen once. The sample taken for sequencing was peripheral blood. These receptors all come from a woman older than 75 with acute or convalescent COVID-19. CDR3s include the opening cysteine and the closing phenylalanine or tryptophan. Each record gives: clone size, V gene, D gene, J gene, CDR3 DNA, CDR3 protein. The D gene is left open where the match is weak. Some rows mark clone size as missing; the rest say once, few, many or name a class of expanded clone.

clone_size: NA
v_call: TRBV19
d_call: NA
j_call: TRBJ2-1
cdr3_nt: TGTGCCAGTAACGGCGGGATTTGGGATGAGCAGTTCTTC
cdr3_aa: CASNGGIWDEQFF

clone_size: once
v_call: TRBV24-1
d_call: NA
j_call: TRBJ1-5
cdr3_nt: TGTGCCACCAGTGAATCCCACGGAGGGTATGATCAGCCCCAGCATTTT
cdr3_aa: CATSESHGGYDQPQHF

clone_size: NA
v_call: TRBV11-2
d_call: NA
j_call: TRBJ1-1
cdr3_nt: TGTGCCAGCCTACAGGGGAACACTGAAGCTTTCTTT
cdr3_aa: CASLQGNTEAFF

clone_size: NA
v_call: TRBV6-5
d_call: TRBD2
j_call: TRBJ2-7
cdr3_nt: TGTGCCAGCAGTTACTCGCATAGCGGGGGGACCTACGAGCAGTACTTC
cdr3_aa: CASSYSHSGGTYEQYF

clone_size: NA
v_call: TRBV5-1
d_call: TRBD1
j_call: TRBJ1-1
cdr3_nt: TGCGCCAGCAGCTCAGGACAGGGGGAAACTGAAGCTTTCTTT
cdr3_aa: CASSSGQGETEAFF

clone_size: NA
v_call: TRBV7-2
d_call: NA
j_call: TRBJ2-1
cdr3_nt: TGTGCCAGCAGCCCCCCAGACAATGAGCAGTTCTTC
cdr3_aa: CASSPPDNEQFF

clone_size: NA
v_call: TRBV7-3
d_call: TRBD1
j_call: TRBJ2-5
cdr3_nt: TGTGCCAGCAGCCGGGACAGACAAGAGACCCAGTACTTC
cdr3_aa: CASSRDRQETQYF

clone_size: NA
v_call: TRBV11-1
d_call: TRBD1
j_call: TRBJ1-2
cdr3_nt: TGTGCCAGCAGCACGTCGACAGGGGCCCCGATGGGCTACACCTTC
cdr3_aa: CASSTSTGAPMGYTF

clone_size: NA
v_call: TRBV28
d_call: NA
j_call: TRBJ1-5
cdr3_nt: TGTGCCAGCAGTTTTGTCGGCAATCAGCCCCAGCATTTT
cdr3_aa: CASSFVGNQPQHF

clone_size: once
v_call: TRBV7-9
d_call: NA
j_call: TRBJ2-6
cdr3_nt: TGTGCCAGCAGGGCCTCTGGGGCCAACGTCCTGACTTTC
cdr3_aa: CASRASGANVLTF

clone_size: NA
v_call: TRBV28
d_call: TRBD2
j_call: TRBJ2-1
cdr3_nt: TGTGCCAGCACCCTAGCGGGAGCCAGCTCCTACAATGAGCAGTTCTTC
cdr3_aa: CASTLAGASSYNEQFF

clone_size: NA
v_call: TRBV6-2/TRBV6-3
d_call: NA
j_call: TRBJ2-7
cdr3_nt: TGTGCCAGCACCCCCTTCGATGGAGGCCCCAGCTCCTACGAGCAGTACTTC
cdr3_aa: CASTPFDGGPSSYEQYF

clone_size: NA
v_call: TRBV11-2
d_call: NA
j_call: TRBJ2-2
cdr3_nt: TGTGCCAGCAGCTTAGTTCCACCCGGCGGAGCCGGGGAGCTGTTTTTT
cdr3_aa: CASSLVPPGGAGELFF

clone_size: NA
v_call: TRBV4-3
d_call: TRBD2
j_call: TRBJ2-1
cdr3_nt: TGCGCCAGCAGCCAAGCCCTTAGCGGGATCACCTACAATGAGCAGTTCTTC
cdr3_aa: CASSQALSGITYNEQFF

clone_size: NA
v_call: TRBV7-2
d_call: NA
j_call: TRBJ2-1
cdr3_nt: TGTGCCAGCAGCCCCGTTGGGCTATACAATGAGCAGTTCTTC
cdr3_aa: CASSPVGLYNEQFF

clone_size: NA
v_call: TRBV6-5
d_call: NA
j_call: TRBJ2-5
cdr3_nt: TGTGCCAGCAGCCATCAAGAGCTGGGGCAGGAGACCCAGTACTTC
cdr3_aa: CASSHQELGQETQYF

clone_size: NA
v_call: TRBV7-2
d_call: TRBD1
j_call: TRBJ1-1
cdr3_nt: TGTGCCAGCAGAATACAGGGGGGTCTTATCACTGAAGCTTTCTTT
cdr3_aa: CASRIQGGLITEAFF

clone_size: NA
v_call: TRBV27
d_call: NA
j_call: TRBJ2-1
cdr3_nt: TGTGCCAGCAGTTCCCTGGGGGGAGCAGTTCCCTTCAATGAGCAGTTCTTC
cdr3_aa: CASSSLGGAVPFNEQFF

clone_size: NA
v_call: TRBV29-1
d_call: TRBD2
j_call: TRBJ2-5
cdr3_nt: TGCAGCGTCGTAGGACTAGCAGAGACCCAGTACTTC
cdr3_aa: CSVVGLAETQYF

clone_size: NA
v_call: TRBV2
d_call: NA
j_call: TRBJ1-2
cdr3_nt: TGTGCCAGCAGTGAATGGGACACGTATGGCTACACCTTC
cdr3_aa: CASSEWDTYGYTF

clone_size: once
v_call: TRBV9
d_call: NA
j_call: TRBJ1-2
cdr3_nt: TGTGCCAGCAGCGAGAGTGGTTCCCGGGGGTATGACTATGGCTACACCTTC
cdr3_aa: CASSESGSRGYDYGYTF

clone_size: NA
v_call: TRBV3-1/TRBV3-2
d_call: TRBD2
j_call: TRBJ2-3
cdr3_nt: TGTGCCAGCAGCCCTAGCGGGGAGACAGATACGCAGTATTTT
cdr3_aa: CASSPSGETDTQYF

clone_size: NA
v_call: TRBV7-9
d_call: NA
j_call: TRBJ2-7
cdr3_nt: TGTGCCAGCACCTTAGACAGCTCCTACGAGCAGTACTTC
cdr3_aa: CASTLDSSYEQYF

clone_size: NA
v_call: TRBV5-1
d_call: TRBD1
j_call: TRBJ1-2
cdr3_nt: TGCGCCAGCAGCTCAGATTACGACAGGGAAGATGGTGGCTACACCTTC
cdr3_aa: CASSSDYDREDGGYTF

clone_size: NA
v_call: TRBV27
d_call: TRBD1
j_call: TRBJ1-6
cdr3_nt: TGTGCCAGCAGTCCGATCGGGACAGGGGATCTCACCCTCCACTTT
cdr3_aa: CASSPIGTGDLTLHF

clone_size: NA
v_call: TRBV7-9
d_call: TRBD2
j_call: TRBJ2-1
cdr3_nt: TGTGCCAGCAGTCCGACTAGCGGGACCGTCCGCTCCTACAATGAGCAGTTCTTC
cdr3_aa: CASSPTSGTVRSYNEQFF

clone_size: NA
v_call: TRBV4-3
d_call: NA
j_call: TRBJ2-5
cdr3_nt: TGCGCCAGCAGCCAAGATCCAGCGGGTATCGTGGCCCAGTACTTC
cdr3_aa: CASSQDPAGIVAQYF

clone_size: NA
v_call: TRBV5-4
d_call: NA
j_call: TRBJ2-4
cdr3_nt: TGTGCCAGCAGCTTGCTCAGCGCCTTAGCCAAAAACATTCAGTACTTC
cdr3_aa: CASSLLSALAKNIQYF

clone_size: NA
v_call: TRBV18
d_call: TRBD1
j_call: TRBJ2-5
cdr3_nt: TGTGCCAGCTCACCCGGGACAGGGGGCGAAGAGACCCAGTACTTC
cdr3_aa: CASSPGTGGEETQYF

clone_size: NA
v_call: TRBV6-2/TRBV6-3
d_call: NA
j_call: TRBJ2-2
cdr3_nt: TGTGCCAGCAGCTCTACACTAGTCCCGAACACCGGGGAGCTGTTTTTT
cdr3_aa: CASSSTLVPNTGELFF

clone_size: NA
v_call: TRBV28
d_call: TRBD1
j_call: TRBJ1-2
cdr3_nt: TGTGCCAGCAGTTCCGGACAGGAGCTCGGCTACACCTTC
cdr3_aa: CASSSGQELGYTF

clone_size: NA
v_call: TRBV3-1/TRBV3-2
d_call: NA
j_call: TRBJ2-1
cdr3_nt: TGTGCCAGCAGCCAATGGGGGCTCTTTGGCGTTGATGAGCAGTTCTTC
cdr3_aa: CASSQWGLFGVDEQFF

clone_size: NA
v_call: TRBV6-5
d_call: NA
j_call: TRBJ2-6
cdr3_nt: TGTGCCAGCAGTATGTCTCTGGCCGGGGCCAACGTCCTGACTTTC
cdr3_aa: CASSMSLAGANVLTF

clone_size: NA
v_call: TRBV30
d_call: TRBD1
j_call: TRBJ1-1
cdr3_nt: TGTGCCTGGAGTGCCTGGACAGGGGGGGAAGCTTTCTTT
cdr3_aa: CAWSAWTGGEAFF

clone_size: NA
v_call: TRBV11-2
d_call: TRBD1
j_call: TRBJ2-7
cdr3_nt: TGTGCCAGCAGCTTAGTAGGGGGCGCGGTTGTAGAGCAGTACTTC
cdr3_aa: CASSLVGGAVVEQYF

clone_size: NA
v_call: TRBV19
d_call: NA
j_call: TRBJ2-5
cdr3_nt: TGTGCCAGTAGTATGACCCGGCCGGGGACCCAGTACTTC
cdr3_aa: CASSMTRPGTQYF

clone_size: NA
v_call: TRBV30
d_call: NA
j_call: TRBJ2-6
cdr3_nt: TGTGCCTGGAGTGCCTACCAAGGCCAGGTATATGGTTTATCTGGGGCCAACGTCCTGACTTTC
cdr3_aa: CAWSAYQGQVYGLSGANVLTF

clone_size: NA
v_call: TRBV2
d_call: TRBD1
j_call: TRBJ1-5
cdr3_nt: TGTGCCAGCAGCGGACAGGAGCGCAATCAGCCCCAGCATTTT
cdr3_aa: CASSGQERNQPQHF

clone_size: NA
v_call: TRBV7-9
d_call: NA
j_call: TRBJ1-3
cdr3_nt: TGTGCCAGCAGCTCTAGTGGGGAGGAAAACACCATATATTTT
cdr3_aa: CASSSSGEENTIYF

clone_size: few
v_call: TRBV9
d_call: NA
j_call: TRBJ2-1
cdr3_nt: TGTGCCAGCAGCCCTGGAGGGAAATCCTACAATGAGCAGTTCTTC
cdr3_aa: CASSPGGKSYNEQFF

clone_size: once
v_call: TRBV5-8
d_call: TRBD1
j_call: TRBJ1-5
cdr3_nt: TGTGCCAGCAGCGCCGGGGACAGGGTAGATAGTCAGCCCCAGCATTTT
cdr3_aa: CASSAGDRVDSQPQHF

clone_size: NA
v_call: TRBV19
d_call: TRBD2
j_call: TRBJ2-7
cdr3_nt: TGTGCCAGTAGTATAGTAGCTAGCGGGAGCTACGAGCAGTACTTC
cdr3_aa: CASSIVASGSYEQYF

clone_size: NA
v_call: TRBV7-3
d_call: NA
j_call: TRBJ2-7
cdr3_nt: TGTGCCAGCAGCTTCCAGGGAACCTACGAGCAGTACTTC
cdr3_aa: CASSFQGTYEQYF

clone_size: NA
v_call: TRBV3-1/TRBV3-2
d_call: TRBD1
j_call: TRBJ1-4
cdr3_nt: TGTGCCAGCAGCGTACAGGGGAAGGGCGAAAAACTGTTTTTT
cdr3_aa: CASSVQGKGEKLFF